This T cell receptor (beta chain) derives from a study of T cell responses to AZD1222 COVID-19 vaccine. The repertoire was sequenced with immunoSEQ multiplex PCR; TCRdb's copy has only in-frame clones and lacks some. The sample has about 140,000 clones, 75% to 95% seen once; the top ten hold roughly 3.6%. On this clone itself: This specimen includes other DNA sequences encoding the same CDR3.

The CDR3 extends over 14 amino acids. The germline gives CDR1 SGHRS, CDR2 YFSETQ. The V gene lost 0 bases and the J gene lost 1 base, with 7 bases spanning the gap. The chain has TRBV5-1 and TRBJ1-1, with no clear D. The material sequenced was peripheral blood, taken on day 0 of AZD1222 vaccination. The receptor was isolated from an adult in good health. CDR3 loop: CASSLDSRNTEAFF. The CDR3 coding sequence is TGCGCCAGCAGCTTGGATTCACGGAACACTGAAGCTTTCTTT.